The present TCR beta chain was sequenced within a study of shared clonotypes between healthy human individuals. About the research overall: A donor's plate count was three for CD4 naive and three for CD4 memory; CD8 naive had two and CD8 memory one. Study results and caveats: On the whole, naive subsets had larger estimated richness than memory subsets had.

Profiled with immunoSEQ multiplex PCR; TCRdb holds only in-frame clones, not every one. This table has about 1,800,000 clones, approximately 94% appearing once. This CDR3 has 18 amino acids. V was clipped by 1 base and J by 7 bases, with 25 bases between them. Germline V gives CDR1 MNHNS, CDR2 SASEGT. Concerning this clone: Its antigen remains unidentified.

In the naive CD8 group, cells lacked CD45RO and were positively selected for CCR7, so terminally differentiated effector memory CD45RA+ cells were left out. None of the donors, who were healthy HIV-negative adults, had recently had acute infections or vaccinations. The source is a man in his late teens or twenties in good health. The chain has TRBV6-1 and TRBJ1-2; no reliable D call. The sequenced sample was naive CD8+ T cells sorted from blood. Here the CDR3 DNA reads TGTGCCAGCAGTGAAGAGGGCCCCTTAATGGCCGCCCTATCTGGCTACACCTTC. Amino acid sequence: CASSEEGPLMAALSGYTF.